These 24 T cell receptor beta chains came from one sample sequenced in a study of T-cell memory formation after mild COVID-19. Via MiXCR, TCRdb re-called the 5' RACE reads, giving one row per CDR3 protein. The sample carries some 210,000 distinct CDR3 sequences, about 10% recorded once. The sequenced sample was PBMCs or a T cell subset sorted from them (not recorded which). These receptors were collected from a man aged 18 to 30 who had mild COVID-19 (a few samples of this study predate the infection). Cell type and time point are not known.

This clonotype turned up a few times. This chain joins TRBV12-3 or TRBV12-4 and TRBJ2-4; weak D call: TRBD1 (5 bases). V lost 5 bases and J 9 bases, leaving 20 bases between the germline ends. This CDR3 comprises 15 residues. Here the CDR3 reads CASSTPLGRAVIQYF. The CDR3 DNA sequence: TGTGCCAGCAGTACCCCCTTGGGCAGGGCGGTCATTCAGTACTTC.

The chain uses TRBV9 and TRBJ2-4; no reliable D call. CDR1 is SGDLS, CDR2 YYNGEE, per germline. The length of the CDR3 is 13 residues. The V end lost 0 bases, the J end lost 5 bases, and 6 bases lay between the germline ends. CDR3 amino acids: CASSVDRENIQYF. The CDR3 bases are TGTGCCAGCAGCGTAGATAGGGAAAACATTCAGTACTTC.

In its sample, this clonotype was seen a few times. The chain employs TRBV6-5 and TRBJ2-7; 7 bases agree with TRBD2. Germline CDR1 reads MNHEY; CDR2 reads SVGAGI. Trimming at V came to 7 bases and at J to 6 bases, leaving 15 bases not matched to a gene. This CDR3 comprises 15 residues. CDR3 nucleotides: TGTGCCAGCAATCCATGGGGCGGGGGTAAGGCCGAGCAGTACTTC. The encoded protein is CASNPWGGGKAEQYF.

At least ten counts were recorded for this clonotype. The rearrangement uses TRBV7-6 and TRBJ2-7; 9 bases align to TRBD2. The germline V gene encodes CDR1 SGHVS and CDR2 FNYEAQ. Losses at the gene ends were 3 bases for V and 3 bases for J; bases not matched to a gene: 15. The CDR3 has 18 residues. The CDR3 DNA sequence: TGTGCCAGCAGCTTGGTGGCGGGGGGGCCTTTCGAGAACTACGAGCAGTACTTC. It specifies CASSLVAGGPFENYEQYF.

This clonotype was recorded a few times. The chain uses TRBV4-3 and TRBJ2-7; unclear D gene. CDR3 length equals 15 residues. Germline-derived CDR1 and CDR2 are LGHNA and YSLEER. V was cut by 0 bases and J by 1 base, with 10 bases left in between. This CDR3 is CASSQDRQESYEQYF. The CDR3 DNA is TGCGCCAGCAGCCAAGATCGGCAGGAATCCTACGAGCAGTACTTC.

This chain joins TRBV14 and TRBJ2-3; maybe TRBD2 (6 bases). Germline values: CDR1 SGHDN, CDR2 FVKESK. The CDR3 contains 14 residues. The V end lost 4 bases, the J end lost 2 bases, and 10 bases lay between the germline ends. The chain's CDR3 is CASSRDSSTDTQYF. CDR3 DNA sequence: TGTGCCAGCAGCCGGGACTCATCCACAGATACGCAGTATTTT.

In its sample, this clonotype was seen a few times. The chain carries TRBV20-1 and TRBJ2-3; TRBD2 matches 9 bases. The CDR3 has 14 amino acids. Trimming removed 7 bases from V and 2 bases from J; junction bases left unmatched: 7. CDR1 is DFQATT, CDR2 SNEGSKA, per germline (reference sequence). The CDR3 sequence: CSEAPSGATDTQYF. In DNA form, the CDR3 reads TGCAGTGAGGCACCTAGCGGGGCCACAGATACGCAGTATTTT.

The chain joins TRBV6-2 or TRBV6-3 to TRBJ2-7, with D perhaps given as TRBD1 or TRBD2 (5 bases each). Between the trimmed V and J ends, which lost 4 bases and 5 bases, there was a span of 21 bases. Germline V gene sequence: CDR1 MNHEY, CDR2 SVGEGT. CDR3 length equals 16 residues. Here the CDR3 DNA reads TGTGCCAGCAGTTCCCACCTTCGGGGCGGTTTCGACGAGCAGTACTTC. Amino acids: CASSSHLRGGFDEQYF.

The chain recombines TRBV12-3 or TRBV12-4 with TRBJ1-2; 7 bases line up with TRBD1. This CDR3 is built from 17 residues. V lost 6 bases, J lost 1 base, and 14 bases stayed unmatched. CDR3 amino acids: CASRATGSRGGNYGYTF. The DNA for the CDR3 is TGTGCCAGCAGAGCGACAGGGAGTAGGGGTGGTAACTATGGCTACACCTTC.

This clonotype was seen a handful of times. The chain has TRBV11-2 and TRBJ1-2, with TRBD1 matching 7 bases. The germline CDR1 and CDR2 sequences are SGHAT and FQNNGV. V shed 0 bases, J shed 5 bases, and the junction held 6 bases outside the gene matches. The CDR3 loop spans 15 amino acids. The CDR3 region has the DNA TGTGCCAGCAGCTTAGATCGGAACAGGGGATATGGCTACACCTTC. It encodes CASSLDRNRGYGYTF.

In regard to this clonotype: Germline is not matched at one junction end, which may reflect a read error. The J gene is TRBJ2-7, the V gene TRBV4-3; 10 bases line up with TRBD2. Germline CDR1 is LGHNA and CDR2 is YSLEER. This CDR3 contains 15 residues. This chain's CDR3 is CASSQGSSGGPEQYF. The CDR3 DNA is TGCGCCAGCAGTCAAGGGTCTAGCGGGGGCCCCGAGCAGTACTTC.

The chain combines TRBV7-2 with TRBJ2-1, with 9 bases fitting TRBD1. This CDR3 region has 15 residues. V was pared by 5 bases and J by 4 bases, with 6 bases of the junction left unmatched. The V gene's germline CDR1 is SGHTA and CDR2 FQGNSA. The chain's CDR3 is CASSHSTGGYNEQFF. CDR3 bases: TGTGCCAGCAGCCATTCGACAGGGGGTTACAATGAGCAGTTCTTC.

This clonotype was observed a few times. V gene TRBV9 combines with J gene TRBJ1-1, with D unclear. The CDR3 consists of 13 residues. The V gene lost 4 bases and the J gene lost 4 bases, with 11 bases spanning the gap. CDR1 SGDLS and CDR2 YYNGEE come from the germline V gene. The CDR3 region is CASSSATATEAFF. The DNA of the CDR3 is TGTGCCAGCAGCTCCGCTACGGCCACTGAAGCTTTCTTT.

The gene calls are TRBV7-8 and TRBJ2-1, with a tentative D call TRBD1 (5 bases). This CDR3 contains 14 residues. Between the trimmed V and J ends, which lost 4 bases and 6 bases, there was a span of 13 bases. Germline V CDR1 and CDR2: SGHVS, FQNEAQ. The CDR3 DNA sequence: TGTGCCAGCAGCTCTACCCCAGGGCTCAATGAGCAGTTCTTC. Translating it yields CASSSTPGLNEQFF.

CDR3 sequence reads: CASTPFNGQGSTGELFF. The CDR3 coding sequence is TGCGCCAGCACCCCCTTCAACGGACAGGGAAGCACCGGGGAGCTGTTTTTT. The chain employs TRBV5-1 and TRBJ2-2; 8 bases agree with TRBD1. J lost 4 bases, V lost 6 bases, and 14 bases had no gene match. This CDR3 contains 17 residues. Germline V gives CDR1 SGHRS, CDR2 YFSETQ.

This clonotype was detected a few times. The chain is built from TRBV18 and TRBJ2-7, with TRBD1 matching 9 bases. The CDR3 is made up of 14 amino acids. In germline, CDR1 is KGHSH, CDR2 LQKENI. V trimming: 2 bases; J trimming: 7 bases; junction bases outside the gene matches: 6. DNA of the CDR3: TGTGCCAGCTCACCAACACAGGGGGCGTTGGAGCAGTACTTC. Translating gives CASSPTQGALEQYF.

CDR3 sequence reads: CATSREVGEQYF. The DNA for the CDR3 is TGTGCCACCAGCAGAGAAGTCGGCGAGCAGTACTTC. The chain has TRBV15 and TRBJ2-7, with D unresolved. V was trimmed by 0 bases and J by 6 bases, leaving 6 bases between them. CDR1 and CDR2 from the germline V gene are LNHNV and YYDKDF (reference sequence). This CDR3 spans 12 amino acids.

This clonotype was counted many times. This rearrangement joins TRBV18 to TRBJ1-5; D is unresolved. The CDR3 length is 12 residues. The germline gives CDR1 KGHSH, CDR2 LQKENI. V lost 0 bases and J lost 7, with 4 bases in between. Here the CDR3 reads CASSPPGQPQHF. The DNA of the CDR3 is TGTGCCAGCTCACCACCGGGACAGCCCCAGCATTTT.

The chain combines TRBV7-9 with TRBJ2-2, with D possibly matching TRBD1 (6 bases). Germline V gene sequence: CDR1 SEHNR, CDR2 FQNEAQ (reference sequence). Trimming took off 5 bases at V and 4 bases at J, with 14 bases between the two ends. The CDR3 covers 15 residues. CDR3 coding DNA: TGTGCCAGCAGCGAGCACAGGGACCGCACCGGGGAGCTGTTTTTT. Translating gives CASSEHRDRTGELFF.

This chain uses TRBV7-2 with TRBJ1-6, with a tentative D call TRBD1 (5 bases). The germline V gene encodes CDR1 SGHTA and CDR2 FQGNSA. Trimming stripped 3 bases from V and 11 bases from J, with 26 bases between. CDR3 size: 18 residues. The CDR3 DNA is TGTGCCAGCAGCTTCCACAATGCCCCCCGGACACCCTCTACACCCCTCCACTTT. Protein sequence: CASSFHNAPRTPSTPLHF.

The chain combines TRBV19 with TRBJ2-2, with D perhaps TRBD2 (5 bases). This CDR3 is 15 amino acids long. Germline V lookup: CDR1 LNHDA, CDR2 SQIVND (reference sequence). Trimming took 1 base from V and 7 from J, leaving 13 bases between them. CDR3 DNA sequence: TGTGCCAGTAGTATAGGTCTAGCTGGACTCGGGGAGCTGTTTTTT. This translates into CASSIGLAGLGELFF.

This clonotype was found a few times. This chain uses TRBV9 with TRBJ2-5, with 11 bases aligning to TRBD2. The junction had 7 bases not matched to a gene; V was cut back by 0 bases and J by 6 bases. CDR1 is SGDLS and CDR2 is YYNGEE in the germline V gene. The CDR3 is 16 residues long. CDR3 residues: CASSVAGSGGAQTQYF. Here the CDR3 DNA reads TGTGCCAGCAGCGTAGCGGGTAGCGGGGGGGCGCAGACCCAGTACTTC.

The chain combines TRBV7-3 with TRBJ2-2; D may be TRBD2 (6 bases). Deletions cut 5 bases from V and 6 bases from J, with 13 bases between. Germline V gene data show CDR1 as SGHTA and CDR2 as FQGTGA. This CDR3 is built from 14 residues. The CDR3 DNA reads TGTGCCAGCAGCGGCCGGGACTCCGCCGGGGAGCTGTTTTTT. It codes for CASSGRDSAGELFF.

CDR3 sequence: CASSLGVSYEQYF. In DNA, the CDR3 is TGCGCCAGCAGCCTGGGGGTCTCCTACGAGCAGTACTTC. The chain employs TRBV4-3 and TRBJ2-7; D possibly matches TRBD1 or TRBD2 (5 bases each). The CDR3 length is 13 residues. Germline V gene sequence: CDR1 LGHNA, CDR2 YSLEER. Trimming left V 4 bases short and J 0 bases short, with 7 bases between.